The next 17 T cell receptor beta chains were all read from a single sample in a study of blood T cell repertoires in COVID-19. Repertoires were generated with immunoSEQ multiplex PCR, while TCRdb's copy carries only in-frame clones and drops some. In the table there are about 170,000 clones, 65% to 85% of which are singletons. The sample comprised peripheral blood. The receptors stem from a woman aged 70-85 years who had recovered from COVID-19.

In DNA, the CDR3 is TGTGCCAGCAGTTCCAGCCTAGCGGGAGAGGGGGATACGCAGTATTTT. Protein sequence: CASSSSLAGEGDTQYF. V is TRBV28 and J is TRBJ2-3, with TRBD2 matching 10 bases. V shed 4 bases, J shed 6 bases, and the junction held 10 bases outside the gene matches. Per the germline V gene, CDR1 is MDHEN and CDR2 is SYDVKM. The CDR3 extends over 16 amino acids. The complete variable domain, with remaining parts taken from reference TRBV28 and TRBJ2-3, reads DVKVTQSSRYLVKRTGEKVFLECVQDMDHENMFWYRQDPGLGLRLIYFSYDVKMKEKGDIPEGYSVSREKKERFSLILESASTNQTSMYLCASSSSLAGEGDTQYFGPGTRLTVL.

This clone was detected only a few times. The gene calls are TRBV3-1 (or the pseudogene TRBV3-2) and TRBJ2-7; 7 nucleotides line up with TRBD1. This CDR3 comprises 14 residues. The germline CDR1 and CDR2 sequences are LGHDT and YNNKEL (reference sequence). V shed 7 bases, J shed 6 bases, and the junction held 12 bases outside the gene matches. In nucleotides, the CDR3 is TGTGCCAGCACCACACGAACAGGGGCCGGCGAGCAGTACTTC. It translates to CASTTRTGAGEQYF.

DNA for the CDR3: TGTGCCAGTAGTATCCGCCCCCCTACAGGAGATAATTCACCCCTCCACTTT. Amino acids: CASSIRPPTGDNSPLHF. This sequence joins TRBV19 and TRBJ1-6; TRBD1 is a possible D gene (5 bases). In germline, CDR1 is LNHDA, CDR2 SQIVND (reference sequence). V was clipped by 3 bases and J by 5 bases, with 17 bases between them. The CDR3 length is 17 residues. Supplemented by reference TRBV19 and TRBJ1-6, the full variable domain reads DGGITQSPKYLFRKEGQNVTLSCEQNLNHDAMYWYRQDPGQGLRLIYYSQIVNDFQKGDIAEGYSVSREKKESFPLTVTSAQKNPTAFYLCASSIRPPTGDNSPLHFGNGTRLTVT.

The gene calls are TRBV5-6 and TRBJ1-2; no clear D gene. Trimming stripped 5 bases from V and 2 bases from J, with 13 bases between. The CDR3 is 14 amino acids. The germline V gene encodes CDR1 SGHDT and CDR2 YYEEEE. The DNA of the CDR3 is TGTGCCAGCAGGATCAGGAACACCAACTATGGCTACACCTTC. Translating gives CASRIRNTNYGYTF.

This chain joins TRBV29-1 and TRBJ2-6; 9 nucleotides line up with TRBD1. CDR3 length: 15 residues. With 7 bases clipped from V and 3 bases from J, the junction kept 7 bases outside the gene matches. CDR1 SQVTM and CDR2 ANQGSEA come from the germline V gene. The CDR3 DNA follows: TGCAGCGGGGGGACAGGGACTGGTGGGGCCAACGTCCTGACTTTC. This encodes CSGGTGTGGANVLTF.

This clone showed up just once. DNA for the CDR3: TGCAGCGTTGAAGCTCAGGGATACCCCTACGAGCAGTACTTC. Translated: CSVEAQGYPYEQYF. The chain couples TRBV29-1 to TRBJ2-7, with TRBD1 as a possible D gene (5 bases). CDR3 length equals 14 residues. V was shortened by 1 base and J by 2 bases, with 12 bases between the two germline ends. Germline values: CDR1 SQVTM, CDR2 ANQGSEA.

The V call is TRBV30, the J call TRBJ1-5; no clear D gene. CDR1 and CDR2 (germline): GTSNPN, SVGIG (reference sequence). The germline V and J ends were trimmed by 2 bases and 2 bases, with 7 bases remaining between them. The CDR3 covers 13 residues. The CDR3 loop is CAWSWQGNQPQHF. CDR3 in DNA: TGTGCCTGGAGTTGGCAGGGCAATCAGCCCCAGCATTTT.

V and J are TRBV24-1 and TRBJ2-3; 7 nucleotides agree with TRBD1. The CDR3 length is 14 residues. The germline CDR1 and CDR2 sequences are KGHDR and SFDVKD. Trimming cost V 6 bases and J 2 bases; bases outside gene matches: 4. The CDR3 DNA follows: TGTGCCACCAGTCGGGACAGACTCACAGATACGCAGTATTTT. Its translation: CATSRDRLTDTQYF.

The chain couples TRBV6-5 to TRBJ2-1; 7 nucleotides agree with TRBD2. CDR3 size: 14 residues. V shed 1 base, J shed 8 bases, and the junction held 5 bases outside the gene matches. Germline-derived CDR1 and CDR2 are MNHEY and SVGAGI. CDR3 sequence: CASSYLGRDHEQFF. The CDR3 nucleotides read TGTGCCAGCAGTTACTTGGGGAGGGACCATGAGCAGTTCTTC.

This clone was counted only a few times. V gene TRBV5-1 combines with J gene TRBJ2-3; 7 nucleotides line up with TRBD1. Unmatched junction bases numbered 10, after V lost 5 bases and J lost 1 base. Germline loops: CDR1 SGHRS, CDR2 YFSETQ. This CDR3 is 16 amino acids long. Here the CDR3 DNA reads TGCGCCAGCAGTCCAACAGGGGATGAGGGCACAGATACGCAGTATTTT. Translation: CASSPTGDEGTDTQYF.

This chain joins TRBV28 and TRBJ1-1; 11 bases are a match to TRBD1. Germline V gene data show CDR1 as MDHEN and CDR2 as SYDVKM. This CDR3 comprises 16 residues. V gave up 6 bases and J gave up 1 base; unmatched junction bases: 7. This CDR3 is CASSQGQGAGNTEAFF. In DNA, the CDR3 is TGTGCCAGCAGCCAAGGACAGGGGGCAGGGAACACTGAAGCTTTCTTT.

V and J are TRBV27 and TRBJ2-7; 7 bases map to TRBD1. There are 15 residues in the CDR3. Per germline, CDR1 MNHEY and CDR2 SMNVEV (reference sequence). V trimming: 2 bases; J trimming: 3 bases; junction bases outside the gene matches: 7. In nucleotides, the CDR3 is TGTGCCAGCAGTTTAAAAGGCAGGGGGTACTACGAGCAGTACTTC. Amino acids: CASSLKGRGYYEQYF.

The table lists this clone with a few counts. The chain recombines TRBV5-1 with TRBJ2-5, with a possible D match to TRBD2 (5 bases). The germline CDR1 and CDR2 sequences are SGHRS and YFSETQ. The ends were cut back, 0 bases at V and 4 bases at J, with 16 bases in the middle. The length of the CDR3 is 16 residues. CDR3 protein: CASSLGVAGWGETQYF. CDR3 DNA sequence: TGCGCCAGCAGCTTGGGGGTTGCGGGCTGGGGAGAGACCCAGTACTTC. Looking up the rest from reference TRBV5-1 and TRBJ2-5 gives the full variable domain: KAGVTQTPRYLIKTRGQQVTLSCSPISGHRSVSWYQQTPGQGLQFLFEYFSETQRNKGNFPGRFSGRQFSNSRSEMNVSTLELGDSALYLCASSLGVAGWGETQYFGPGTRLLVL.

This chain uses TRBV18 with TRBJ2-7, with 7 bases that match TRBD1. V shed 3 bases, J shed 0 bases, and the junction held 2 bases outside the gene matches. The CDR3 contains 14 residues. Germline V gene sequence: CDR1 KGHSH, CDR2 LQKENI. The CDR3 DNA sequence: TGTGCCAGCTCACCGCAGGGGGACTCCTACGAGCAGTACTTC. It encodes CASSPQGDSYEQYF.

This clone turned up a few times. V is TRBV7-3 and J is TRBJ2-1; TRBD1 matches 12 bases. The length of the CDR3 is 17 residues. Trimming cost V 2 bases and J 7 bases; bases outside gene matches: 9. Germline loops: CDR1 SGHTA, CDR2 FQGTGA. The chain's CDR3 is CASSLRPGTGGYNEQFF. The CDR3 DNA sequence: TGTGCCAGCAGCTTACGTCCCGGGACAGGGGGCTATAATGAGCAGTTCTTC.

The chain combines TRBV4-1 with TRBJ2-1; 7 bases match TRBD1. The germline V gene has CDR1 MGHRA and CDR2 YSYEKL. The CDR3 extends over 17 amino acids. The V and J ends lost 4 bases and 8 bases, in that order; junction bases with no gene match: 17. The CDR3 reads CASSRSPGTATGDEQFF. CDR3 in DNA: TGCGCCAGCAGCCGCTCTCCAGGGACAGCTACTGGGGATGAGCAGTTCTTC.

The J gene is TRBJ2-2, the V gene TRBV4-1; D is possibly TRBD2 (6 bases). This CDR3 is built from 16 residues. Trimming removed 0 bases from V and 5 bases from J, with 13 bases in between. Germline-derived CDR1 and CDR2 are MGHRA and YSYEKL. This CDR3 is CASSQEPGVRTGELFF. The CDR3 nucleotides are TGCGCCAGCAGCCAAGAACCGGGAGTGAGGACCGGGGAGCTGTTTTTT.